Shown below are 30 T cell receptor beta chains from a single sample sequenced in a study of tumor-infiltrating lymphocytes in localized non-small cell lung cancer. This table comes from immunoSEQ multiplex PCR, and its TCRdb copy is limited to in-frame clones, with some not included. In the table there are more than 9,000 clones, around 68% of which are singletons. Sequenced: lung tumor tissue. These receptors all stem from a human donor with non-small cell lung cancer.

This chain uses TRBV7-9 with TRBJ1-2, with 7 bases lining up with TRBD1. The CDR3 is made up of 16 amino acids. V gave up 1 base and J gave up 5 bases; unmatched junction bases: 10. From germline, CDR1 is SEHNR and CDR2 FQNEAQ (reference sequence). The CDR3, as DNA: TGTGCCAGCAGCTTAGGTTATAGGGGGCGTTCGTATGGCTACACCTTC. Translation: CASSLGYRGRSYGYTF.

This clone came up a few times. V usage is TRBV7-2 and J usage is TRBJ2-7; TRBD1 aligns across 9 bases. CDR3 length: 15 residues. The ends lost 3 bases at V and 0 bases at J; junction bases unmatched: 3. CDR1 SGHTA and CDR2 FQGNSA come from the germline V gene. This CDR3 is CASSLRDRASYEQYF. The CDR3 bases are TGTGCCAGCAGCTTGAGGGACAGGGCCTCCTACGAGCAGTACTTC.

The chain has TRBV7-9 and TRBJ2-5; the D call may be TRBD1 or TRBD2 (5 bases each). Germline CDR1 is SEHNR and CDR2 is FQNEAQ (reference sequence). CDR3 size: 16 residues. Between the trimmed V and J ends, which lost 1 base and 1 base, there was a span of 13 bases. CDR3 in amino acids: CASSLVGTGSQETQYF. CDR3 sequence (DNA): TGTGCCAGCAGCTTAGTGGGGACGGGCAGCCAAGAGACCCAGTACTTC.

The rearrangement joins TRBV6-6 to TRBJ2-2, with 8 bases fitting TRBD1. With V trimmed by 7 bases and J by 4 bases, 8 bases remained unmatched. The CDR3 is 15 residues long. Per germline, CDR1 MNHNY and CDR2 SVGAGI (reference sequence). The CDR3 DNA reads as TGTGCCAGCATTAAAGGACAGGGTGGCACCGGGGAGCTGTTTTTT. Translated, it gives CASIKGQGGTGELFF.

The chain couples TRBV7-2 to TRBJ1-1, with 9 bases that match TRBD1. The CDR3 is 16 amino acids. V dropped 6 bases and J dropped 4; count of bases not matched to a gene: 12. Germline-derived CDR1 and CDR2 are SGHTA and FQGNSA. The CDR3 spells CASSDPGTGISTEAFF. The CDR3 region has the DNA TGTGCCAGCAGTGACCCCGGGACAGGGATCTCCACTGAAGCTTTCTTT.

The chain uses TRBV10-2 and TRBJ2-5; the D is unclear. Germline V CDR1 and CDR2: WSHSY, SAAADI. This CDR3 comprises 14 residues. V lost 0 bases, J lost 3 bases, and 8 bases lay in between. The CDR3, as DNA: TGCGCCAGCAGTGAGTCAGGAGACGAAGAGACCCAGTACTTC. Translated, it gives CASSESGDEETQYF.

This clone was recorded once. The genes are TRBV11-2 and TRBJ2-5; D uncertain. Per germline, CDR1 SGHAT and CDR2 FQNNGV. V was clipped by 5 bases and J by 4 bases, with 14 bases between them. CDR3 length: 14 residues. The CDR3, as DNA: TGTGCCAGCAGCGCCCCCCGAGTCCTAGAGACCCAGTACTTC. Its protein product is CASSAPRVLETQYF.

This clone is medium-sized (0.01 to 0.1%) in the sample. The rearrangement uses TRBV5-8 and TRBJ1-5; TRBD1 matches 8 bases. The V gene's germline CDR1 is SGHTS and CDR2 YDEGEE. Unmatched junction bases numbered 12, after V lost 3 bases and J lost 7 bases. This CDR3 is built from 16 residues. CDR3 amino acids: CASSYPLDRVEQPQHF. The CDR3 coding sequence is TGTGCCAGCAGCTACCCCCTGGACAGGGTAGAACAGCCCCAGCATTTT.

The chain's CDR3 is CASTPGAGGPFEQYF. CDR3 nucleotide sequence: TGTGCCAGCACCCCGGGAGCGGGGGGGCCTTTCGAGCAGTACTTC. The V and J genes are TRBV6-6 and TRBJ2-7; 10 bases are a match to TRBD2. Germline V lookup: CDR1 MNHNY, CDR2 SVGAGI (reference sequence). CDR3 length equals 15 residues. J gave up 6 bases and V 7 bases, and 12 bases lay outside the gene matches.

The chain has TRBV11-2 and TRBJ2-1, with 9 bases that match TRBD2. The CDR3 extends over 15 amino acids. J gave up 8 bases and V 2 bases, and 7 bases lay outside the gene matches. Germline CDR1 is SGHAT and CDR2 is FQNNGV. The CDR3 DNA follows: TGTGCCAGCAGCTTATTGGCTAGCGGGGCCCATGAGCAGTTCTTC. Residues: CASSLLASGAHEQFF.

The chain employs TRBV7-9 and TRBJ1-2; D is perhaps TRBD1 (5 bases). The CDR3 is 14 amino acids. Trimming stripped 5 bases from V and 4 bases from J, with 14 bases between. The germline gives CDR1 SEHNR, CDR2 FQNEAQ (reference sequence). The CDR3 bases are TGTGCCAGCAGCCCTGGCGGGGGGGGCTATGGCTACACCTTC. It translates to CASSPGGGGYGYTF.

The chain is built from TRBV7-8 and TRBJ2-2; D is possibly TRBD1 (6 bases). V shed 1 base and J shed 5 bases, with 11 bases lying between them. The CDR3 extends over 15 amino acids. CDR1 and CDR2 (germline): SGHVS, FQNEAQ. The CDR3 is CASSLGTALTGELFF. CDR3 DNA: TGTGCCAGCAGCTTAGGGACAGCGTTGACCGGGGAGCTGTTTTTT.

The chain recombines TRBV9 with TRBJ1-2, with D tentatively TRBD1 (5 bases). This CDR3 has 13 residues. V lost 0 bases to trimming and J lost 4 bases, with 7 bases between them. Germline V CDR1 and CDR2: SGDLS, YYNGEE. The CDR3 nucleotides are TGTGCCAGCAGCGTAGCTCAGGGCTATGGCTACACCTTC. It is translated as CASSVAQGYGYTF.

This chain uses TRBV10-3 with TRBJ1-1; 9 bases line up with TRBD1. V shed 6 bases and J 4 bases; nucleotides not matched to a gene: 6. Germline CDR1 reads ENHRY; CDR2 reads SYGVKD. This CDR3 is built from 14 residues. CDR3 DNA sequence: TGTGCCATCAGGGGGACAGGGTTGGGCACTGAAGCTTTCTTT. This gives the protein CAIRGTGLGTEAFF.

The J gene is TRBJ2-3, the V gene TRBV28; TRBD1 matches 8 bases. Germline CDR1 is MDHEN and CDR2 is SYDVKM. The CDR3 covers 14 residues. V shed 4 bases and J 4 bases; nucleotides not matched to a gene: 4. The CDR3 DNA reads TGTGCCAGCAGTTCGACAGGGGATCCAGATACGCAGTATTTT. Translation gives CASSSTGDPDTQYF.

The CDR3 sequence: CASSLTSGSVGEQFF. The CDR3 DNA is TGTGCCAGCAGCTTAACTAGCGGGTCGGTTGGTGAGCAGTTCTTC. This chain links TRBV7-2 with TRBJ2-1, with 9 nucleotides matching TRBD2. In germline, CDR1 is SGHTA, CDR2 FQGNSA. V gave up 2 bases and J gave up 9 bases; unmatched junction bases: 8. CDR3 size: 15 residues.

A few counts support this clone. V is TRBV6-6 and J is TRBJ1-2; D remains unclear. This CDR3 comprises 13 residues. V was shortened by 5 bases and J by 3 bases, with 10 bases between the two germline ends. CDR1 is MNHNY, CDR2 SVGAGI, per germline (reference sequence). The CDR3 DNA is TGTGCCAGCAGTACCCCGACCGACTATGGCTACACCTTC. Amino acids: CASSTPTDYGYTF.

This rearrangement joins TRBV18 to TRBJ2-4; D is perhaps TRBD1 or TRBD2 (6 bases each). The CDR3 covers 15 residues. Germline loops: CDR1 KGHSH, CDR2 LQKENI. V was shortened by 5 bases and J by 6 bases, with 17 bases between the two germline ends. The DNA for the CDR3 is TGTGCCAGCTCAAAGGGGGAGGACAGTATAAACATTCAGTACTTC. Translation: CASSKGEDSINIQYF.

This clone is termed medium-sized. The chain combines TRBV7-2 with TRBJ2-5; D may be TRBD1 or TRBD2 (5 bases each). The CDR3 totals 16 residues. Germline V gene lookup returns CDR1 SGHTA and CDR2 FQGNSA. With 2 bases removed from V and 5 bases from J, the gap between germline ends came to 18 bases. Here the CDR3 DNA reads TGTGCCAGCAGCTTATTCTCTGGGGGTGGTGAGGAGACCCAGTACTTC. Translation: CASSLFSGGGEETQYF.

The chain couples TRBV5-4 to TRBJ2-5; 7 bases are a match to TRBD2. This CDR3 comprises 14 residues. Germline CDR1 reads SGHNT; CDR2 reads YYREEE (reference sequence). Trimming removed 4 bases from V and 4 bases from J; junction bases left unmatched: 7. This CDR3 is CASSVWGGGETQYF. CDR3 nucleotides: TGTGCCAGCAGCGTGTGGGGCGGGGGAGAGACCCAGTACTTC.

Comment on this clone: The germline gene is not matched at one end of the junction; a read error may be the cause. This chain connects TRBV7-2 to TRBJ1-5, with 8 bases fitting TRBD1. Per germline, CDR1 SGHTA and CDR2 FQGNSA. CDR3 length: 12 amino acids. Written as DNA, the CDR3 is TGTGCCAGCAGCTTAATGGGACAGGATATCTATTTT. It encodes CASSLMGQDIYF.

This clone is labeled as medium-sized. This sequence joins TRBV19 and TRBJ2-5, with TRBD2 matching 7 bases. The V and J ends lost 3 bases and 0 bases, in that order; junction bases with no gene match: 7. This CDR3 comprises 16 residues. Germline V lookup: CDR1 LNHDA, CDR2 SQIVND (reference sequence). CDR3 loop: CASSIWRGSNQETQYF. The CDR3 nucleotides are TGTGCCAGTAGTATTTGGCGGGGGTCAAACCAAGAGACCCAGTACTTC. Full variable domain (rest looked up from reference TRBV19 and TRBJ2-5): DGGITQSPKYLFRKEGQNVTLSCEQNLNHDAMYWYRQDPGQGLRLIYYSQIVNDFQKGDIAEGYSVSREKKESFPLTVTSAQKNPTAFYLCASSIWRGSNQETQYFGPGTRLLVL.

V is TRBV10-3 and J is TRBJ1-2; D is uncertain. Deletions cut 2 bases from V and 7 bases from J, with 8 bases between. This CDR3 has 12 residues. Per germline, CDR1 ENHRY and CDR2 SYGVKD. Here the CDR3 DNA reads TGTGCCATCAGTGAGCATGGTGGTGGCTACACCTTC. Its translation: CAISEHGGGYTF.

This sequence joins TRBV2 and TRBJ1-2; D not resolved. The CDR3 runs 14 residues. The germline V and J ends were trimmed by 2 bases and 2 bases, with 9 bases remaining between them. From germline, CDR1 is SNHLY and CDR2 FYNNEI. The CDR3 is CASSEWQPNYGYTF. CDR3 nucleotides: TGTGCCAGCAGTGAATGGCAGCCCAACTATGGCTACACCTTC.

V usage is TRBV4-3 and J usage is TRBJ1-6; D perhaps matches TRBD1 (6 bases). This CDR3 has 15 residues. V lost 1 base and J 5 bases, leaving 9 bases between the germline ends. The germline V gene encodes CDR1 LGHNA and CDR2 YSLEER. This CDR3 is CASSQGGPNNSPLHF. The CDR3 nucleotides read TGCGCCAGCAGCCAAGGGGGGCCCAATAATTCACCCCTCCACTTT.

The rearrangement uses TRBV25-1 and TRBJ1-2; D gene unclear. The germline V gene encodes CDR1 MGHDK and CDR2 SYGVNS. V dropped 3 bases and J dropped 2 bases, with 4 bases sitting between them. The CDR3 sequence is 12 residues long. CDR3 nucleotide sequence: TGTGCCAGCAGTGACAGAAACTATGGCTACACCTTC. Its translation is CASSDRNYGYTF.

In this sample, this clone turned up a few times. This chain joins TRBV5-1 and TRBJ2-7; D is ambiguous. V was clipped by 0 bases and J by 6 bases, with 7 bases between them. The CDR3 has 12 amino acids. Germline V gives CDR1 SGHRS, CDR2 YFSETQ. The chain's CDR3 is CASSLGEGEQYF. CDR3 nucleotides: TGCGCCAGCAGCTTGGGAGAAGGCGAGCAGTACTTC.

This clone occurred a few times. V is TRBV4-1 and J is TRBJ2-7; 7 bases match TRBD1. Germline lookup yields CDR1 MGHRA and CDR2 YSYEKL. There are 14 residues in the CDR3. V shed 4 bases, J shed 4 bases, and the junction held 7 bases outside the gene matches. This chain's CDR3 is CASSPRTGWYEQYF. The CDR3, as DNA: TGCGCCAGCAGCCCCCGGACAGGTTGGTACGAGCAGTACTTC.

This clone was counted once. The V call is TRBV4-3, the J call TRBJ1-2; maybe TRBD1 (5 bases). With 0 bases removed from V and 4 bases from J, the gap between germline ends came to 12 bases. The CDR3 has 15 amino acids. Germline V gives CDR1 LGHNA, CDR2 YSLEER. As DNA, the CDR3 is TGCGCCAGCAGCCAAGACTCCCGGGACCTCTATGGCTACACCTTC. Its protein product is CASSQDSRDLYGYTF.

V gene TRBV18 combines with J gene TRBJ2-2; the D gene is possibly TRBD1 (5 bases). The V and J ends lost 3 bases and 4 bases respectively, with 12 bases between them. Per germline, CDR1 KGHSH and CDR2 LQKENI. There are 15 residues in the CDR3. CDR3 in amino acids: CASSPLDSSTGELFF. CDR3 DNA: TGTGCCAGCTCACCCCTAGACAGCTCCACCGGGGAGCTGTTTTTT.